The clone carrying this TCR beta chain has only a few counts. Its antigen is undetermined. TCRdb used MiXCR to reprocess the 5' RACE reads, holding one entry per CDR3 protein. The sample holds 450,000 or so distinct CDR3 sequences, 12% to 15% seen once. This specimen belongs to a study of identical twins. General observations from the study: For out-of-frame alpha sequences shared by twins, low generation probability was in excess. It was cross-sectional statistical analysis, not following the same donors, that the conclusions relied on. Insertions ran lower in abundant cord blood beta clonotypes, though not in memory repertoires.

Germline CDR1 and CDR2: MNHEY and SVGAGI. With 2 bases removed from V and 7 bases from J, the gap between germline ends came to 8 bases. There are 13 residues in the CDR3. The sample also formed part of further work on yellow fever vaccine responses in identical twins.

The rearrangement joins TRBV6-5 to TRBJ2-2; D not resolved. Sequencing was performed on CD4+ T cells sorted from blood. This clonotype was sampled from a woman under 30 in good health. The DNA for the CDR3 is TGTGCCAGCAGTTACGTAGGGATCGGGGAGCTGTTTTTT. Protein: CASSYVGIGELFF.